Presented here are 13 T cell receptor beta chains from one specimen sequenced in a study of CD4 and CD8 cells across lung adenocarcinoma regions. TCRdb re-called the PCR reads with MiXCR, one entry per CDR3 protein. This table holds some 20,000 distinct CDR3 sequences, roughly 46% found once. Sequencing was done on a sample of CD4+ T cells from the margin of a lung tumor. These receptors came from a male donor with lung adenocarcinoma. The CD4 and CD8 labels of this study may be unreliable.

This clonotype has a single count. One end of the junction fails to match germline, which may point to a read error. The V call is TRBV4-2, the J call TRBJ2-5; D is unclear. Germline-derived CDR1 and CDR2 are LGHNA and YNFKEQ. The length of the CDR3 is 16 residues. The CDR3 nucleotides read TGTGCCAGCAGGCGAGACGGCGCCCGCGCCAAAGATACCCAGTACTTC. Protein sequence: CASRRDGARAKDTQYF.

The genes are TRBV7-3 and TRBJ2-1; D possibly corresponds to TRBD2 (6 bases). Trimming pared 2 bases from V and 0 bases from J, leaving 11 bases between. Germline V gene data show CDR1 as SGHTA and CDR2 as FQGTGA. The CDR3 is made up of 16 amino acids. CDR3 protein: CASSLLAYSSYNEQFF. The CDR3, as DNA: TGTGCCAGCAGCTTACTAGCGTATAGCTCCTACAATGAGCAGTTCTTC.

This clonotype appeared many times. The rearrangement links TRBV15 to TRBJ1-2, with D unresolved. CDR1 LNHNV and CDR2 YYDKDF come from the germline V gene (reference sequence). Trimming left V 3 bases short and J 6 bases short, with 8 bases between. This CDR3 is built from 12 residues. CDR3 sequence: CATSSGEDGYTF. In nucleotides, the CDR3 is TGTGCCACCAGCAGTGGCGAGGATGGCTACACCTTC.

The chain employs TRBV6-5 and TRBJ2-2, with D perhaps assigned TRBD1 or TRBD2 (5 bases each). V lost 6 bases, J lost 16 bases, and 27 bases lay in between. Germline V gene lookup returns CDR1 MNHEY and CDR2 SVGAGI. CDR3 length: 15 amino acids. The CDR3 loop reads CASRLQSGITGAQFF. CDR3 coding DNA: TGTGCCAGCAGACTCCAGTCCGGGATCACCGGGGCGCAGTTTTTT.

By share, this clonotype ranks as medium-sized (0.01 to 0.1%). The chain has TRBV6-1 and TRBJ2-7; D is ambiguous. This CDR3 contains 16 residues. Germline assignment: CDR1 MNHNS and CDR2 SASEGT. V shed 1 base and J shed 2 bases, with 15 bases lying between them. CDR3 nucleotide sequence: TGTGCCAGCAGTGAAGGTGTGGCCCTTCGACCCTACGAGCAGTACTTC. Translating it yields CASSEGVALRPYEQYF.

The J gene is TRBJ2-5, the V gene TRBV7-8; D unresolved. The germline gives CDR1 SGHVS, CDR2 FQNEAQ. V dropped 2 bases and J dropped 1 base, with 14 bases sitting between them. CDR3 length equals 16 residues. The CDR3 here is CASSLHSSLGQETQYF. The CDR3 region has the DNA TGTGCCAGCAGCTTACATTCGTCTTTGGGCCAAGAGACCCAGTACTTC.

This clonotype has ten or more counts. Here the CDR3 reads CASSQTGLSSYEQYF. In DNA, the CDR3 is TGTGCCAGCAGCCAAACAGGGTTGAGCTCCTACGAGCAGTACTTC. This chain links TRBV14 with TRBJ2-7, with D perhaps matching TRBD1 (6 bases). Trimming left V 2 bases short and J 0 bases short, with 11 bases between. The CDR3 has 15 amino acids. The germline V gene encodes CDR1 SGHDN and CDR2 FVKESK.

V usage is TRBV27 and J usage is TRBJ2-7; possible D gene TRBD2, 6 bases. V shed 6 bases and J shed 2 bases, with 17 bases lying between them. The CDR3 extends over 15 amino acids. Germline assignment: CDR1 MNHEY and CDR2 SMNVEV (reference sequence). CDR3 in DNA: TGTGCCAGCAGCTATGTACTAGCCGGAACCTACGAGCAGTACTTC. Translation gives CASSYVLAGTYEQYF.

Note on this clonotype: A junction end diverges from the germline sequence, so it may reflect a read error. The V call is TRBV6-4, the J call TRBJ2-4; TRBD2 is a possible D gene (6 bases). The CDR3 extends over 15 amino acids. Germline V gene sequence: CDR1 MRHNA, CDR2 SNTAGT. The CDR3 coding sequence is TGTGCCCGCAGTGCGGGGAGCGGAGGCAAAAACACTCAGTACTTC. Protein: CARSAGSGGKNTQYF.

Worth noting for this clonotype: The junction differs from germline at one of its ends, possibly a read error. The chain couples TRBV6-1 to TRBJ2-4, with D perhaps given as TRBD1 or TRBD2 (6 bases each). Germline CDR1 and CDR2: MNHNS and SASEGT. The CDR3 has 15 residues. CDR3 residues: CGSSPGTGAKNTQYF. CDR3 DNA: TGTGGCAGCAGTCCGGGGACGGGGGCGAAAAACACGCAGTATTTC.

This clonotype was found many times. The chain has TRBV6-5 and TRBJ2-3; TRBD2 matches at 7 bases. This CDR3 spans 14 amino acids. With 6 bases clipped from V and 2 bases from J, the junction kept 5 bases outside the gene matches. Looked up from germline, CDR1 is MNHEY and CDR2 is SVGAGI. CDR3 DNA sequence: TGTGCCAGCAGGCTAGCGGAACCCACAGATACGCAGTATTTT. Residues: CASRLAEPTDTQYF.

The chain joins TRBV6-4 to TRBJ2-1; TRBD2 aligns across 11 bases. Looked up from germline, CDR1 is MRHNA and CDR2 is SNTAGT. The CDR3 runs to 15 residues. The ends lost 6 bases at V and 6 bases at J; junction bases unmatched: 7. The CDR3 DNA is TGTGCCAGCAGCCTGACTAGCGGGACCGTCAATGAGCAGTTCTTC. Its protein is CASSLTSGTVNEQFF.

This clonotype was observed at least ten times. The genes are TRBV3-1 and TRBJ2-3; 8 positions agree with TRBD1. V shed 4 bases, J shed 0 bases, and the junction held 9 bases outside the gene matches. The CDR3 consists of 17 residues. Germline lookup yields CDR1 LGHDT and CDR2 YNNKEL (reference sequence). The CDR3 sequence: CASSPRRTGFSTDTQYF. CDR3 sequence (DNA): TGTGCCAGCAGCCCCCGCCGGACAGGGTTTAGCACAGATACGCAGTATTTT.